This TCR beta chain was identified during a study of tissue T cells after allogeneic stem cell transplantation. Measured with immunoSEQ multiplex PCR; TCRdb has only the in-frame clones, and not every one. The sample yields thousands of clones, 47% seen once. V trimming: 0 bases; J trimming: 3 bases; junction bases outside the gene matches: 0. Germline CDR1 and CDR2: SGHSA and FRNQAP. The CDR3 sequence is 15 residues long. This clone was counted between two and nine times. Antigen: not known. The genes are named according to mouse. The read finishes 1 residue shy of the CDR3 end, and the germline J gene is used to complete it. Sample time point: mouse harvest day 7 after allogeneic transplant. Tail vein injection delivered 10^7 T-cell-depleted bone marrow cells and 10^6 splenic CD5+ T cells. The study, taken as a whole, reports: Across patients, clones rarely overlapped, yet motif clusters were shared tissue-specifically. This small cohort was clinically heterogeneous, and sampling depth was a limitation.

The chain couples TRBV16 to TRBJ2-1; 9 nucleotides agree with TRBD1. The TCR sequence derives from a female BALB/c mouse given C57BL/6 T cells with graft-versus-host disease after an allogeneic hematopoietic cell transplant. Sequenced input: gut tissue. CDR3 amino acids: CASSLEQGAYAEQFF. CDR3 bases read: TGTGCAAGCAGCTTAGAACAGGGGGCCTATGCTGAGCAGTTC.